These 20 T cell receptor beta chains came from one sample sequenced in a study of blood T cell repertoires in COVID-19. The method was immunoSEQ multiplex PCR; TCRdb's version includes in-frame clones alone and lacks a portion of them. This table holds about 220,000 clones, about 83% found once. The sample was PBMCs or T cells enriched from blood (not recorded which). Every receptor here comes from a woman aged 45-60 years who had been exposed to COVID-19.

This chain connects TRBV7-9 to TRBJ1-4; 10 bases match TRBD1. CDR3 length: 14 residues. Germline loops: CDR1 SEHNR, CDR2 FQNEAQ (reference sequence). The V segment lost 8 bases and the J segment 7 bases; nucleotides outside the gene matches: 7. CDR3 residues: CASGFGDRGEKLFF. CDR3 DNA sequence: TGTGCCAGCGGGTTCGGGGACAGGGGTGAAAAACTGTTTTTT.

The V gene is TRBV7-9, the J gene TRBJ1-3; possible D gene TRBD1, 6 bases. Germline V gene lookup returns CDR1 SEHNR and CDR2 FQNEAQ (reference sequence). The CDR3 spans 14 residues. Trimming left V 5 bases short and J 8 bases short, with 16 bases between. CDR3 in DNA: TGTGCCAGCAGCAGTGGGCCTTCAGGGGACACCATATATTTT. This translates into CASSSGPSGDTIYF.

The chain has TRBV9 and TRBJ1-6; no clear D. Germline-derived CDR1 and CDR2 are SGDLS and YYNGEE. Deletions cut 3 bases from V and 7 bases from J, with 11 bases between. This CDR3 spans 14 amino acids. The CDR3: CASSASGLNSPLHF. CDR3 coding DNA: TGTGCCAGCAGCGCGAGTGGACTAAATTCACCCCTCCACTTT.

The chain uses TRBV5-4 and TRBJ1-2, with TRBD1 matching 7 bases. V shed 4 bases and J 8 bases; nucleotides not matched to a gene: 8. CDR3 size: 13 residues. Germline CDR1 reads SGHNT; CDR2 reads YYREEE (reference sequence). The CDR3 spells CASSPDRDLGYTF. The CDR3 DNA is TGTGCCAGCAGCCCCGACAGGGATCTGGGCTACACCTTC.

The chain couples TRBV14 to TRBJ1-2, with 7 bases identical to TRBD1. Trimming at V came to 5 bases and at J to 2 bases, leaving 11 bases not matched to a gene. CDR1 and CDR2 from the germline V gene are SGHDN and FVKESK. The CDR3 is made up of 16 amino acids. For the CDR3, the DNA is TGTGCCAGCAGCGTATCTCCAGGGGGTTGGAACTATGGCTACACCTTC. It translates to CASSVSPGGWNYGYTF. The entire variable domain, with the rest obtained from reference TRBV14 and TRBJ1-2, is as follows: EAGVTQFPSHSVIEKGQTVTLRCDPISGHDNLYWYRRVMGKEIKFLLHFVKESKQDESGMPNNRFLAERTGGTYSTLKVQPAELEDSGVYFCASSVSPGGWNYGYTFGSGTRLTVV.

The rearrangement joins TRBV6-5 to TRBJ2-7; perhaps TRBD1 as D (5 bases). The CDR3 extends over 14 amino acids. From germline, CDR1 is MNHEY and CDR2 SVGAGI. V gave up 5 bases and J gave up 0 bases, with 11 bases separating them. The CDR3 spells CASSPQVFSYEQYF. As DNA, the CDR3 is TGTGCCAGCAGTCCACAGGTCTTCTCCTACGAGCAGTACTTC.

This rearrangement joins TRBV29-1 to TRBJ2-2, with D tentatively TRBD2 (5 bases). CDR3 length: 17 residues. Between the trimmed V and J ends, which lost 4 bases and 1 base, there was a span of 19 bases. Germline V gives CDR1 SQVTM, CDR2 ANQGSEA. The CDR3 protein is CSVVPASGGENTGELFF. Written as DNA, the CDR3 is TGCAGCGTTGTCCCGGCGAGCGGTGGTGAGAACACCGGGGAGCTGTTTTTT.

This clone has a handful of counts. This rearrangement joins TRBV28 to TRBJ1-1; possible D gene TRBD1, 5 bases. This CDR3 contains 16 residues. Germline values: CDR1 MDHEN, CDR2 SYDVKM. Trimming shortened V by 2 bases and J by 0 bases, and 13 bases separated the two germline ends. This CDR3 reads CASSLPQRGLNTEAFF. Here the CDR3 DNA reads TGTGCCAGCAGTTTACCACAAAGGGGCTTGAACACTGAAGCTTTCTTT.

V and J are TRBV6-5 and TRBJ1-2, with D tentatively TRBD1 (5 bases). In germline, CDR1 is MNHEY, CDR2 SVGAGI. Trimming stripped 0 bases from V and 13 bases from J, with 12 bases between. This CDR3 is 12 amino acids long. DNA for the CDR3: TGTGCCAGCAGTTACTCGAAATCAAGGGGCACCTTC. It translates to CASSYSKSRGTF.

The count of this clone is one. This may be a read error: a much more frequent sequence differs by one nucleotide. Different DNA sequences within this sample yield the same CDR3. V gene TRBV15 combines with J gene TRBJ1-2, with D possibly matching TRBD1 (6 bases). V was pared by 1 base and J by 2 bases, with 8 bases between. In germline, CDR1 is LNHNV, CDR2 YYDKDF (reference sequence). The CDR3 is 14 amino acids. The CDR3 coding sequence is TGTGCCACCAGCAGAGGAACAGGGAACTATGGCTACACCTTC. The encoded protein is CATSRGTGNYGYTF. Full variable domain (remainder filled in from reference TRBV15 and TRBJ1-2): DAMVIQNPRYQVTQFGKPVTLSCSQTLNHNVMYWYQQKSSQAPKLLFHYYDKDFNNEADTPDNFQSRRPNTSFCFLDIRSPGLGDTAMYLCATSRGTGNYGYTFGSGTRLTVV.

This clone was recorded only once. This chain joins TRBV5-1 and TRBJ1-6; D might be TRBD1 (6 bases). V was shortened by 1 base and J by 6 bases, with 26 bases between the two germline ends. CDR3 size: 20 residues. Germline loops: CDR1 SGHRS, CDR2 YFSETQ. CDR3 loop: CASSLTQGIAIHSLNSPLHF. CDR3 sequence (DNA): TGCGCCAGCAGCTTGACCCAGGGGATTGCAATTCATTCCCTTAATTCACCCCTCCACTTT.

Here the CDR3 DNA reads TGTGCCAGCAGGTTCGGGGTTAATTCACCCCTCCACTTT. It codes for CASRFGVNSPLHF. This rearrangement joins TRBV27 to TRBJ1-6; D gene uncertain. The CDR3 totals 13 residues. V dropped 6 bases and J dropped 6 bases, with 9 bases sitting between them. CDR1 is MNHEY, CDR2 SMNVEV, per germline (reference sequence).

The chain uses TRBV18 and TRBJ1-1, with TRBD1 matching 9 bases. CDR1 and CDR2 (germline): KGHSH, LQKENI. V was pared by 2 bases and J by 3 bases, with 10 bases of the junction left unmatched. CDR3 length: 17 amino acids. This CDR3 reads CASSPGSTGGRHTEAFF. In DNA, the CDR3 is TGTGCCAGCTCACCAGGGAGTACAGGGGGCCGCCACACTGAAGCTTTCTTT.

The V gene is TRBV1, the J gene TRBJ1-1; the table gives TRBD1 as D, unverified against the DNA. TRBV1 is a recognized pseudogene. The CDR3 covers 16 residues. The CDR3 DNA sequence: TGCACCAGCAGCCAGTTTACCGGGACAGTGAACACTGAAGCTTTCTTT. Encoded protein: CTSSQFTGTVNTEAFF.

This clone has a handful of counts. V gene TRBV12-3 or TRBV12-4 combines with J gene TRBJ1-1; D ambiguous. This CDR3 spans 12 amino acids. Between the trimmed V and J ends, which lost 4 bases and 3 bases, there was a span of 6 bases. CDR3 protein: CASSSPDTEAFF. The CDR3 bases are TGTGCCAGCAGTTCCCCAGACACTGAAGCTTTCTTT.

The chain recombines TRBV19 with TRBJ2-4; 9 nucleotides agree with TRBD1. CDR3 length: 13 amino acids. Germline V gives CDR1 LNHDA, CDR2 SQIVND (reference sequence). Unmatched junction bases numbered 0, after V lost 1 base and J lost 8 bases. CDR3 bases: TGTGCCAGTAGTATAGGGACAGGGGACATTCAGTACTTC. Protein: CASSIGTGDIQYF.

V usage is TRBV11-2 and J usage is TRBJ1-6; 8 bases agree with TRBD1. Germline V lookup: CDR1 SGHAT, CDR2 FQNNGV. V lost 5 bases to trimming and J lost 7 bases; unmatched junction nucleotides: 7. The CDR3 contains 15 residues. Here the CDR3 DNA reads TGTGCCAGCAGCGCCCCTACAGGGGGGAATTCACCCCTCCACTTT. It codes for CASSAPTGGNSPLHF.

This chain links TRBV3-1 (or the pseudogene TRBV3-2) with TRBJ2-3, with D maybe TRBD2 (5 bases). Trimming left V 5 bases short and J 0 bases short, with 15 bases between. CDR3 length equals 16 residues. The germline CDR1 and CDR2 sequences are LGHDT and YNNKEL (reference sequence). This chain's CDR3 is CASSFGLGLSTDTQYF. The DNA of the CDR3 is TGTGCCAGCAGCTTTGGACTGGGTCTCAGCACAGATACGCAGTATTTT.

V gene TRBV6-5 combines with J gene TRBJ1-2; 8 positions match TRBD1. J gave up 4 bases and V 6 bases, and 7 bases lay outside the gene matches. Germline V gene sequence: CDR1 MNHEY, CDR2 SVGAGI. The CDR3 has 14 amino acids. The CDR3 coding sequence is TGTGCCAGCAGATTTCAGGGGGCTGCCTATGGCTACACCTTC. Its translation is CASRFQGAAYGYTF.

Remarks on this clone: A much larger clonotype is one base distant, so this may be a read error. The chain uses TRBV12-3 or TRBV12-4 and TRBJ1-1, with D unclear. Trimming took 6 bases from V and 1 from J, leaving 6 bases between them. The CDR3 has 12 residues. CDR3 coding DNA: TGTGCCAGCAGCCGGGGGAACACTGAAGCTTTCTTT. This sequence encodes CASSRGNTEAFF.